The rows below give T cell receptor beta chains drawn from one sample of a study of T-cell memory formation after mild COVID-19. TCRdb re-called the 5' RACE reads with MiXCR, one entry per CDR3 protein. The table has roughly 580,000 distinct CDR3 sequences, approximately 19% seen once. Specimen: PBMCs or a T cell subset sorted from them (not recorded which). The receptors were gathered from an adult woman who had mild COVID-19 (a few samples of this study predate the infection). Cell type and time point are not known. CDR3s include the opening cysteine and the closing phenylalanine or tryptophan. The D gene is left open where the match is weak. The size entry is marked missing in some rows and otherwise reads once, few, many or a size class.

TRBD1 . TRBJ2-5 TRBV4-1 TGCGCCAGCAGCCAGGGGGTAGGGGGCATGGAGACCCAGTACTTC CASSQGVGGMETQYF
. . TRBJ2-3 TRBV5-1 TGCGCCAGCAGCTTGGCCCCAGGGCTTGGCACAGATACGCAGTATTTT CASSLAPGLGTDTQYF
. . TRBJ1-2 TRBV11-2 TGTGCCAGCAGCTTAGATCTTGGACAGAGGGACTATGGCTACACCTTC CASSLDLGQRDYGYTF
. many TRBJ2-3 TRBV18 TGCGCCAGCAGCCCCGACACAGATACGCAGTATTTT CASSPDTDTQYF
TRBD1 many TRBJ2-7 TRBV24-1 TGTGCCACCAGCCCCCGGGACAGGGAAAACGAGCAGTACTTC CATSPRDRENEQYF
. many TRBJ2-7 TRBV2 TGTGCCAGCAGTGGGGGGAAAAGTGGGTACGAGCAGTACTTC CASSGGKSGYEQYF
. . TRBJ1-1 TRBV5-8 TGTGCCAGCAGTTTCAGGACTTCGGGCACTGAAGCTTTCTTT CASSFRTSGTEAFF
TRBD2 many TRBJ2-1 TRBV27 TGTGCCAGCAGCCCTGATAGCGGGAGGGCAAACAATGAGCAGTTCTTC CASSPDSGRANNEQFF
TRBD1 few TRBJ2-7 TRBV20-1 TGCAGTGCTCACAAAAAGGGGGCCCCATACGAGCAGTACTTC CSAHKKGAPYEQYF
TRBD2 . TRBJ2-1 TRBV6-6 TGTGCCAGCAGCCCCTGGGGGGGGTCAGGCAATCATGAGCAGTTCTTC CASSPWGGSGNHEQFF
TRBD2 . TRBJ2-7 TRBV7-2 TGTGCCAGCAGCTTAGGACTAGCGGGAGGTTGGGGCTACGAGCAGTACTTC CASSLGLAGGWGYEQYF
TRBD2 few TRBJ2-3 TRBV5-1 TGCGCCAGCAGCCAACGGACTAGTGAGTTTCGTACGCAGTATTTT CASSQRTSEFRTQYF
. . TRBJ1-1 TRBV12-3/TRBV12-4 TGTGCCAGCACCGGAAGGGTAGGGCGGGAAGCTTTCTTT CASTGRVGREAFF
. few TRBJ1-3 TRBV4-1 TGCGCCAGCAGCCGATTAGACCCAACCTCTGGAAACACCATATATTTT CASSRLDPTSGNTIYF
. . TRBJ1-1 TRBV6-5 TGTGCCAGCAGTTCTGTTCACCGGAACACTGAAGCTTTCTTT CASSSVHRNTEAFF
. . TRBJ1-3 TRBV10-3 TGTGCCATCAGTGAAATGGCCAGCTCTGGAAACACCATATATTTT CAISEMASSGNTIYF
. many TRBJ2-1 TRBV7-2 TGTGCCAGCAGCTCCCGGACGGGCTACAATGAGCAGTTCTTC CASSSRTGYNEQFF
. . TRBJ2-3 TRBV13 TGTGCCAGCAGCTTACTCCAGGGGAGCGCAGATACGCAGTATTTT CASSLLQGSADTQYF
. few TRBJ1-5 TRBV20-1 TGCAGTGCTAGAGGTTTCAGGGGCAATCAGCCCCAGCATTTT CSARGFRGNQPQHF
. . TRBJ2-1 TRBV5-6 TGTGCCAGCAGCCGGGACCCAATTGGGTACAATGAGCAGTTCTTC CASSRDPIGYNEQFF
. . TRBJ2-7 TRBV7-8 TGTGCCAGCAGCTTAAATCTAAAAATCGACGAGCAGTACTTC CASSLNLKIDEQYF
TRBD1 . TRBJ2-2 TRBV7-3 TGTGCCAGCAGCTTAACTTCCGGGACAGGGTCAACCGGGGAGCTGTTTTTT CASSLTSGTGSTGELFF
. few TRBJ1-1 TRBV29-1 TGCAGCGTTCTGAGGAACACTGAAGCTTTCTTT CSVLRNTEAFF
. . TRBJ2-1 TRBV20-1 TGCAGTGCTAGAGGCAACAGGGTCCGCTACAATGAGCAGTTCTTC CSARGNRVRYNEQFF
. few TRBJ1-5 TRBV29-1 TGCAGCGTGGGGATGGGATTCAATCAGCCCCAGCATTTT CSVGMGFNQPQHF
TRBD2 . TRBJ2-1 TRBV6-6 TGTGCCAGCGGGAGGGAGTACAATGAGCAGTTCTTC CASGREYNEQFF
. few TRBJ2-7 TRBV29-1 TGCAGCGTTGAAGGAGTTTGGCTAGGGGGAGTTTACGAGCAGTACTTC CSVEGVWLGGVYEQYF
TRBD1 few TRBJ1-1 TRBV5-1 TGCGCCAGCAGGGGACGACAGGGGAACACTGAAGCTTTCTTT CASRGRQGNTEAFF
. . TRBJ1-2 TRBV30 TGTGCCTGGAGTCTGGGCCATCTGCTTAATACTAACTATGGCTACACCTTC CAWSLGHLLNTNYGYTF
. . TRBJ2-1 TRBV10-3 TGTGCCATCAGTGAGTCGGGTGTAACCTACAATGAGCAGTTCTTC CAISESGVTYNEQFF
. . TRBJ2-7 TRBV12-3/TRBV12-4 TGTGCCAGCACTGCGGACAGGGAGGGCTACGAGCAGTACTTC CASTADREGYEQYF
TRBD1 few TRBJ1-1 TRBV29-1 TGCAGCGTTACCGACAGGGTGAACACTGAAGCTTTCTTT CSVTDRVNTEAFF
TRBD1 . TRBJ1-5 TRBV2 TGTGCCAGCGGGACAGGGTTTAGCAATCAGCCCCAGCATTTT CASGTGFSNQPQHF
. many TRBJ2-7 TRBV4-1 TGCGCCAGCAGCCACTTCAGCGAACTCTCCTACGAGCAGTACTTC CASSHFSELSYEQYF
. . TRBJ2-3 TRBV12-3/TRBV12-4 TGTGCCAGCACCCTACGTCTCACAGATACGCAGTATTTT CASTLRLTDTQYF
. . TRBJ2-7 TRBV10-2 TGCGCCAGCAGTGAGTTATCCGAGCAGTACTTC CASSELSEQYF
TRBD2 few TRBJ2-2 TRBV12-3/TRBV12-4 TGTGCCAGCAGTTTAACTAGCGGGAACCCCGGGGAGCTGTTTTTT CASSLTSGNPGELFF
. few TRBJ2-7 TRBV12-3/TRBV12-4 TGTGCCAGCAGTTTAGGGGGGGAACTTAGCTCCTACGAGCAGTACTTC CASSLGGELSSYEQYF
. few TRBJ2-2 TRBV20-1 TGCAGTGCTAGGGCAGCCGGGACAAAAGACACCGGGGAGCTGTTTTTT CSARAAGTKDTGELFF
TRBD2 . TRBJ2-6 TRBV24-1 TGTGCCACCAGTGATTTGCCCCGGACTAGCGGGAAAAGCTCTGGGGCCAACGTCCTGACTTTC CATSDLPRTSGKSSGANVLTF
TRBD1 few TRBJ2-1 TRBV30 TGTGCCTGGAGTGTGGGACAGGGGTACCCCAATGAGCAGTTCTTC CAWSVGQGYPNEQFF
. few TRBJ1-2 TRBV24-1 TGTGCCACCAGTGAGGGGGGCGGCTATGGCTACACCTTC CATSEGGGYGYTF
. . TRBJ2-7 TRBV5-6 TGTGCCAGCAGCCCGCGAAGGCCTAGGAGCTACGAGCAGTACTTC CASSPRRPRSYEQYF
TRBD2 many TRBJ2-7 TRBV5-6 TGTGCCAGCAGTCGAATGACTAGCGACTACGAGCAGTACTTC CASSRMTSDYEQYF
. . TRBJ2-2 TRBV9 TGTGCCAGCAGCGTAGAAGGGGAGAACACCGGGGAGCTGTTTTTT CASSVEGENTGELFF